The sequence of this T cell receptor beta chain was determined in a study of CD4 T cells in relation to SARS-CoV-2 and coronaviruses. Only a few counts were recorded for this clone. As yet, its antigen is unknown. The CDR3 is made up of 15 amino acids. The germline V gene encodes CDR1 DFQATT and CDR2 SNEGSKA (reference sequence). V gave up 3 bases and J gave up 2 bases, with 14 bases separating them. Assay used: immunoSEQ multiplex PCR; TCRdb lists only in-frame clones, some missing. The profile covers 26,000 or so clones, with about 79% appearing a single time and approximately 24% taken by the ten largest. CD4+ T cells from unexposed donors were obtained before the COVID-19 pandemic (2011-2018). After ten to eleven days of culture, CD4+ T cells were isolated.

The sequence was obtained from a human donor in good health. What was sequenced was CD4+ T cells from PBMCs, cultured in vitro. The gene calls are TRBV20-1 and TRBJ1-5; possible D gene TRBD1, 5 bases. The CDR3 DNA follows: TGCAGTGCTAGTCAGGGATTTTTGGGCAATCAGCCCCAGCATTTT. Translation: CSASQGFLGNQPQHF.